This T cell receptor (beta chain) was profiled in a study of blood T cell repertoires in COVID-19. The repertoire was sequenced with immunoSEQ multiplex PCR; TCRdb's copy has only in-frame clones and lacks some. Of approximately 220,000 clones listed, just over 85% were seen once; the top ten hold 4.4%. Sequencing was carried out using peripheral blood. The clonotype comes from a middle-aged man with acute or convalescent COVID-19.

As DNA, the CDR3 is TGCGCCAGCAGTGAGTTCCGACTAGCGGGGGCATCCGGGGAGCTGTTTTTT. This translates into CASSEFRLAGASGELFF. The chain couples TRBV10-1 to TRBJ2-2, with TRBD2 identical over 12 bases. This CDR3 is 17 amino acids long. Germline loops: CDR1 WNHNN, CDR2 SYGVQD (reference sequence). Germline trimming cut 1 base from V and 6 bases from J; bases unmatched to any gene: 6.